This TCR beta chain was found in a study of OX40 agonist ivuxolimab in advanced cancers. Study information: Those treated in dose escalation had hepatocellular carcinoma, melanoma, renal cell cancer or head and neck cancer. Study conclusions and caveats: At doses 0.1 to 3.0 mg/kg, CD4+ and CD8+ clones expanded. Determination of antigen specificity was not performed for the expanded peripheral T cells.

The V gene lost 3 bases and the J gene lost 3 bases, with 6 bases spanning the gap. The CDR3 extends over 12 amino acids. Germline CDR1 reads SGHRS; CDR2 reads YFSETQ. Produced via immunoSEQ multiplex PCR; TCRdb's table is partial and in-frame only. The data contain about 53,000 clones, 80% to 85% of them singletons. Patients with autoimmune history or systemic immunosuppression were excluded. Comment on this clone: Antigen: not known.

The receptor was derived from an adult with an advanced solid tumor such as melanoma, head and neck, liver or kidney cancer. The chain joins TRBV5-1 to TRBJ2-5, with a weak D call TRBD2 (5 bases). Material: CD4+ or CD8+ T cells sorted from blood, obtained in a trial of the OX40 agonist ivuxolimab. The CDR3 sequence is CASSSGKETQYF. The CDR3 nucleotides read TGCGCCAGCAGCTCGGGGAAAGAGACCCAGTACTTC.